This T cell receptor beta chain is from a study of T cell responses to AZD1222 COVID-19 vaccine. CDR1 is SEHNR and CDR2 is FQNEAQ in the germline V gene (reference sequence). V lost 4 bases and J 14 bases, leaving 9 bases between the germline ends. The CDR3 length is 11 residues. Profiled with immunoSEQ multiplex PCR; TCRdb holds only in-frame clones, not every one. The profile shows 100,000 to 150,000 clones, about nine tenths of them singletons. The sequence was obtained from an adult in good health. The V and J genes are TRBV7-9 and TRBJ1-6, with D hard to call. The sample in question was peripheral blood, obtained on day 0 of AZD1222 vaccination. CDR3 in amino acids: CASSSLDALHF. CDR3 DNA: TGTGCCAGCAGCTCCCTCGATGCCCTCCACTTT.